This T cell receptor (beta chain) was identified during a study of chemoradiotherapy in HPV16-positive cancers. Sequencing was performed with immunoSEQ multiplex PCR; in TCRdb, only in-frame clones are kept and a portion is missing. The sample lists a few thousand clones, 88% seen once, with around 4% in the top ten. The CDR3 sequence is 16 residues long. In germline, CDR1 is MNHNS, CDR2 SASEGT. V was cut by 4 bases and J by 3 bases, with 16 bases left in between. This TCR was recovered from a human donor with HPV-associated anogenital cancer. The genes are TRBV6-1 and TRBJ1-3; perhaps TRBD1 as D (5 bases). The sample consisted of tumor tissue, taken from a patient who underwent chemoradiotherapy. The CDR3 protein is CASSASPGPFGNTIYF. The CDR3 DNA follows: TGTGCCAGCAGTGCCTCGCCAGGGCCTTTTGGAAACACCATATATTTT.